The rows below give T cell receptor beta chains drawn from one sample of a study of blood T cell repertoires in COVID-19. TCRdb's table, derived via immunoSEQ multiplex PCR, lists solely in-frame clones and lacks some. The sample shows some 160,000 clones, about 83% of them seen only once. Material for sequencing was peripheral blood. The receptors were sampled from a human donor in a cohort sampled during active COVID-19. Each CDR3 is given with its conserved first and last residue. A D gene is named only where the DNA matches it firmly. Not all rows give a size; the values are once, few, many and, for expanded clones, a class.

v_call: TRBV4-2
d_call: TRBD1
j_call: TRBJ1-3
clone_size: NA
cdr3_aa: CASSQVRAGQGRNTIYF
cdr3_nt: TGTGCCAGCAGCCAAGTCAGGGCGGGACAGGGACGAAACACCATATATTTT

v_call: TRBV27
d_call: TRBD2
j_call: TRBJ2-3
clone_size: once
cdr3_aa: CASGTSGRQADTQYF
cdr3_nt: TGTGCCAGCGGAACTAGCGGGAGACAAGCAGATACGCAGTATTTT

v_call: TRBV9
d_call: TRBD2
j_call: TRBJ2-7
clone_size: NA
cdr3_aa: CASSVGSGGLYEQYF
cdr3_nt: TGTGCCAGCAGCGTAGGAAGCGGGGGTCTATACGAGCAGTACTTC

v_call: TRBV7-2
d_call: TRBD1
j_call: TRBJ1-1
clone_size: NA
cdr3_aa: CASSPGQGRRTEAFF
cdr3_nt: TGTGCCAGCAGCCCCGGACAGGGAAGGCGCACTGAAGCTTTCTTT

v_call: TRBV3-1/TRBV3-2
d_call: NA
j_call: TRBJ1-1
clone_size: NA
cdr3_aa: CASSQDGGGTEAFF
cdr3_nt: TGTGCCAGCAGCCAAGACGGGGGGGGAACTGAAGCTTTCTTT

v_call: TRBV10-1
d_call: NA
j_call: TRBJ2-5
clone_size: few
cdr3_aa: CASSESGAGETQYF
cdr3_nt: TGCGCCAGCAGTGAATCTGGGGCGGGGGAGACCCAGTACTTC

v_call: TRBV19
d_call: TRBD1
j_call: TRBJ2-4
clone_size: NA
cdr3_aa: CASSILAGGSNIQYF
cdr3_nt: TGTGCCAGTAGTATACTAGCAGGGGGCTCAAACATTCAGTACTTC

v_call: TRBV6-5
d_call: TRBD1
j_call: TRBJ1-1
clone_size: NA
cdr3_aa: CASSYSPGGNTEAFF
cdr3_nt: TGTGCCAGCAGTTACTCGCCAGGGGGGAACACTGAAGCTTTCTTT

v_call: TRBV5-1
d_call: TRBD1
j_call: TRBJ1-4
clone_size: NA
cdr3_aa: CASSAGGPNEKLFF
cdr3_nt: TGCGCCAGCAGCGCAGGGGGCCCTAATGAAAAACTGTTTTTT

v_call: TRBV6-5
d_call: TRBD1
j_call: TRBJ1-1
clone_size: NA
cdr3_aa: CASSYGTAGGEAFF
cdr3_nt: TGTGCCAGCAGTTACGGGACGGCAGGGGGTGAAGCTTTCTTT

v_call: TRBV19
d_call: TRBD1
j_call: TRBJ1-1
clone_size: NA
cdr3_aa: CASSWGQGATEAFF
cdr3_nt: TGTGCCAGTAGCTGGGGACAGGGGGCGACTGAAGCTTTCTTT

v_call: TRBV28
d_call: NA
j_call: TRBJ2-1
clone_size: NA
cdr3_aa: CASRSSGDYNEQFF
cdr3_nt: TGTGCCAGCAGATCTTCGGGAGACTACAATGAGCAGTTCTTC

v_call: TRBV19
d_call: TRBD1
j_call: TRBJ2-2
clone_size: few
cdr3_aa: CASRPGQDTGELFF
cdr3_nt: TGTGCCAGTAGACCGGGACAGGACACCGGGGAGCTGTTTTTT

v_call: TRBV5-4
d_call: TRBD1
j_call: TRBJ2-7
clone_size: NA
cdr3_aa: CASGDRENNEQYF
cdr3_nt: TGTGCCAGTGGCGACAGGGAGAACAACGAGCAGTACTTC

v_call: TRBV7-8
d_call: TRBD1
j_call: TRBJ1-1
clone_size: NA
cdr3_aa: CASSSLRPHNRGLNMNTEAFF
cdr3_nt: TGTGCCAGCAGCTCTTTAAGGCCTCACAACAGGGGCCTAAACATGAACACTGAAGCTTTCTTT

v_call: TRBV4-2
d_call: NA
j_call: TRBJ1-2
clone_size: NA
cdr3_aa: CASSQERQPNYGYTF
cdr3_nt: TGTGCCAGCAGCCAAGAGAGGCAGCCTAACTATGGCTACACCTTC

v_call: TRBV4-1
d_call: TRBD1
j_call: TRBJ1-2
clone_size: once
cdr3_aa: CASSQEWQGANYGYTF
cdr3_nt: TGCGCCAGCAGCCAAGAGTGGCAGGGGGCTAACTATGGCTACACCTTC

v_call: TRBV6-5
d_call: NA
j_call: TRBJ1-2
clone_size: NA
cdr3_aa: CASSSGRRLVGYTF
cdr3_nt: TGTGCCAGCAGTTCCGGCAGGCGCCTCGTCGGCTACACCTTC

v_call: TRBV3-1/TRBV3-2
d_call: NA
j_call: TRBJ2-2
clone_size: NA
cdr3_aa: CASSQVSTGELFF
cdr3_nt: TGTGCCAGCAGCCAAGTCAGCACCGGGGAGCTGTTTTTT

v_call: TRBV7-2
d_call: NA
j_call: TRBJ2-2
clone_size: NA
cdr3_aa: CASSFGPPGAGELFF
cdr3_nt: TGTGCCAGCAGCTTCGGTCCACCCGGGGCCGGGGAGCTGTTTTTT

v_call: TRBV10-2
d_call: TRBD2
j_call: TRBJ2-3
clone_size: NA
cdr3_aa: CASSPTSGTDTQYF
cdr3_nt: TGCGCCAGCAGTCCGACTAGCGGCACAGATACGCAGTATTTT

v_call: TRBV6-5
d_call: NA
j_call: TRBJ1-1
clone_size: NA
cdr3_aa: CASSPYTGVGRRAFF
cdr3_nt: TGTGCCAGCAGTCCCTACACCGGGGTCGGGAGAAGAGCTTTCTTT

v_call: TRBV3-1/TRBV3-2
d_call: TRBD2
j_call: TRBJ2-5
clone_size: few
cdr3_aa: CASRLWTSGPQETQYF
cdr3_nt: TGTGCCAGCAGACTTTGGACTAGCGGGCCCCAAGAGACCCAGTACTTC

v_call: TRBV6-2/TRBV6-3
d_call: TRBD1
j_call: TRBJ1-5
clone_size: NA
cdr3_aa: CASSYSGGTGINQPQHF
cdr3_nt: TGTGCCAGCAGTTACTCAGGGGGGACAGGAATCAATCAGCCCCAGCATTTT

v_call: TRBV6-2/TRBV6-3
d_call: TRBD1
j_call: TRBJ1-2
clone_size: NA
cdr3_aa: CASSTIWDRLYYGYTF
cdr3_nt: TGTGCCAGCAGTACAATTTGGGACAGGCTGTATTATGGCTACACCTTC

v_call: TRBV7-9
d_call: TRBD1
j_call: TRBJ2-5
clone_size: NA
cdr3_aa: CASSLAPTGGKTQYF
cdr3_nt: TGTGCCAGCAGCTTAGCGCCGACAGGGGGAAAGACCCAGTACTTC

v_call: TRBV6-4
d_call: TRBD1
j_call: TRBJ2-5
clone_size: NA
cdr3_aa: CASSQPIRDRGVETQYF
cdr3_nt: TGTGCCAGCAGCCAGCCGATCCGGGACAGGGGAGTGGAGACCCAGTACTTC

v_call: TRBV20-1
d_call: NA
j_call: TRBJ1-5
clone_size: NA
cdr3_aa: CSASHSGAANQPQHF
cdr3_nt: TGCAGTGCTAGTCACTCAGGGGCGGCGAATCAGCCCCAGCATTTT

v_call: TRBV7-9
d_call: TRBD1
j_call: TRBJ1-2
clone_size: NA
cdr3_aa: CASSMDRKGNYGYTF
cdr3_nt: TGTGCCAGCAGCATGGACAGGAAAGGGAACTATGGCTACACCTTC

v_call: TRBV10-2
d_call: NA
j_call: TRBJ1-2
clone_size: NA
cdr3_aa: CASSDGDRGLF
cdr3_nt: TGCGCCAGCAGTGACGGGGATCGAGGGCTGTTT

v_call: TRBV6-2/TRBV6-3
d_call: NA
j_call: TRBJ1-5
clone_size: NA
cdr3_aa: CASSVGGWNQPQHF
cdr3_nt: TGTGCCAGCAGTGTGGGAGGGTGGAACCAGCCCCAGCATTTT

v_call: TRBV5-1
d_call: NA
j_call: TRBJ2-7
clone_size: NA
cdr3_aa: CASSLAESGFTYEQYF
cdr3_nt: TGCGCCAGCAGCTTGGCCGAGAGCGGTTTTACCTACGAGCAGTACTTC

v_call: TRBV7-2
d_call: NA
j_call: TRBJ1-5
clone_size: NA
cdr3_aa: CASSQREQGNQPQHF
cdr3_nt: TGTGCCAGCAGCCAAAGAGAACAGGGCAATCAGCCCCAGCATTTT

v_call: TRBV7-2
d_call: TRBD1
j_call: TRBJ2-7
clone_size: few
cdr3_aa: CASSSTGGPYEQYF
cdr3_nt: TGTGCCAGCAGCTCTACAGGGGGCCCTTACGAGCAGTACTTC

v_call: TRBV27
d_call: TRBD1
j_call: TRBJ1-5
clone_size: NA
cdr3_aa: CASRVAQGSNQPQHF
cdr3_nt: TGTGCCAGCAGAGTTGCACAGGGGAGCAATCAGCCCCAGCATTTT

v_call: TRBV15
d_call: NA
j_call: TRBJ1-2
clone_size: NA
cdr3_aa: CATSRQGLSGYTF
cdr3_nt: TGTGCCACCAGCAGACAGGGTCTGAGTGGCTACACCTTC

v_call: TRBV19
d_call: NA
j_call: TRBJ1-1
clone_size: NA
cdr3_aa: CASSIVGARGAEAFF
cdr3_nt: TGTGCCAGTAGTATAGTCGGGGCCCGCGGGGCTGAAGCTTTCTTT

v_call: TRBV5-6
d_call: NA
j_call: TRBJ2-7
clone_size: NA
cdr3_aa: CASSLGDNTYEQYF
cdr3_nt: TGTGCCAGCAGCTTGGGGGACAATACCTACGAGCAGTACTTC

v_call: TRBV11-2
d_call: NA
j_call: TRBJ2-7
clone_size: once
cdr3_aa: CASSLGRDSVTYEQYF
cdr3_nt: TGTGCCAGCAGCTTAGGGCGGGACAGCGTTACCTACGAGCAGTACTTC

v_call: TRBV4-1
d_call: TRBD1
j_call: TRBJ1-2
clone_size: NA
cdr3_aa: CASSSGTGNKNYGYTF
cdr3_nt: TGCGCCAGCAGCTCCGGGACAGGGAATAAAAACTATGGCTACACCTTC

v_call: TRBV7-6
d_call: NA
j_call: TRBJ2-3
clone_size: NA
cdr3_aa: CASSLAVQAPTDTQYF
cdr3_nt: TGTGCCAGCAGCTTAGCTGTGCAGGCCCCCACAGATACGCAGTATTTT

v_call: TRBV6-2/TRBV6-3
d_call: NA
j_call: TRBJ2-7
clone_size: NA
cdr3_aa: CASSPQLSYEQYF
cdr3_nt: TGTGCCAGCAGTCCACAGCTCTCCTACGAGCAGTACTTC

v_call: TRBV27
d_call: TRBD1
j_call: TRBJ1-6
clone_size: NA
cdr3_aa: CASSFYRGGSPLHF
cdr3_nt: TGTGCCAGCAGTTTCTACAGGGGAGGTTCACCCCTCCACTTT

v_call: TRBV19
d_call: NA
j_call: TRBJ1-1
clone_size: NA
cdr3_aa: CASSPRLDRSGTEAFF
cdr3_nt: TGTGCCAGTAGTCCTAGACTCGACAGATCCGGCACTGAAGCTTTCTTT

v_call: TRBV6-2/TRBV6-3
d_call: TRBD1
j_call: TRBJ2-6
clone_size: NA
cdr3_aa: CASSPGGTGANVLTF
cdr3_nt: TGTGCCAGCAGTCCAGGGGGCACTGGGGCCAACGTCCTGACTTTC

v_call: TRBV6-6
d_call: TRBD1
j_call: TRBJ1-2
clone_size: once
cdr3_aa: CASSNGQGGYGYTF
cdr3_nt: TGTGCCAGCAGTAATGGACAGGGGGGCTATGGCTACACCTTC

v_call: TRBV12-3/TRBV12-4
d_call: NA
j_call: TRBJ2-7
clone_size: NA
cdr3_aa: CASSLAGTYEQYF
cdr3_nt: TGTGCCAGCAGTTTGGCAGGGACCTACGAGCAGTACTTC

v_call: TRBV5-1
d_call: NA
j_call: TRBJ2-7
clone_size: NA
cdr3_aa: CASPGWELGYEQYF
cdr3_nt: TGCGCCAGCCCCGGGTGGGAGCTTGGCTACGAGCAGTACTTC

v_call: TRBV19
d_call: NA
j_call: TRBJ2-3
clone_size: NA
cdr3_aa: CASSGGSVSTDTQYF
cdr3_nt: TGTGCCAGTAGTGGAGGGTCCGTTAGCACAGATACGCAGTATTTT